The 14 T cell receptor beta chains given below trace back to one sample, sequenced in a study of blood T cell repertoires in COVID-19. Generated by immunoSEQ multiplex PCR, the TCRdb table keeps only in-frame clones and is missing some. The sample lists approximately 150,000 clones; about 80% were seen once. The source material was peripheral blood. These receptors were collected from a man aged 45-65 years with acute or convalescent COVID-19.

This clone was picked up one time. The V call is TRBV6-5, the J call TRBJ1-4, with 7 bases aligning to TRBD1. CDR1 and CDR2 from the germline V gene are MNHEY and SVGAGI. The CDR3 sequence is 15 residues long. The V segment lost 11 bases and the J segment 7 bases; nucleotides outside the gene matches: 16. CDR3 DNA: TGTGCCTTATCAGGGGGTCTCCTTCTCGGTGAAAAACTGTTTTTT. Translating it yields CALSGGLLLGEKLFF.

The CDR3 DNA reads as TGCGCCAGCAGCTTAGACTTAGGGACAGGGAATCTGCAGGCAAGAGAGACCCAGTACTTC. Translating it yields CASSLDLGTGNLQARETQYF. The chain is built from TRBV5-1 and TRBJ2-5, with 9 bases aligning to TRBD1. Trimming at V came to 2 bases and at J to 4 bases, leaving 21 bases not matched to a gene. Germline loops: CDR1 SGHRS, CDR2 YFSETQ. The CDR3 length is 20 residues.

This chain connects TRBV24-1 to TRBJ1-5, with 7 nucleotides matching TRBD1. Germline CDR1 and CDR2: KGHDR and SFDVKD. Germline trimming cut 4 bases from V and 1 base from J; bases unmatched to any gene: 3. The CDR3 contains 15 residues. CDR3 DNA: TGTGCCACCAGTGAAACAGGGGAGAGCAATCAGCCCCAGCATTTT. Protein sequence: CATSETGESNQPQHF.

The table lists this clone with a few counts. The rearrangement links TRBV5-1 to TRBJ1-4; TRBD1 might be the D (6 bases). Trimming left V 0 bases short and J 7 bases short, with 13 bases between. The CDR3 is made up of 15 amino acids. Looked up from germline, CDR1 is SGHRS and CDR2 is YFSETQ. The CDR3 loop reads CASSLEARGGEKLFF. The CDR3 coding sequence is TGCGCCAGCAGCTTGGAAGCCCGAGGGGGTGAAAAACTGTTTTTT.

In nucleotides, the CDR3 is TGTGCCAGTAGTCTGCAAAGCGGGACAGGGGGCAATGAAAAACTGTTTTTT. Translated, it gives CASSLQSGTGGNEKLFF. This chain uses TRBV19 with TRBJ1-4; TRBD1 matches 12 bases. Looked up from germline, CDR1 is LNHDA and CDR2 is SQIVND (reference sequence). V was pared by 5 bases and J by 5 bases, with 9 bases of the junction left unmatched. This CDR3 comprises 17 residues.

This clone has only one observation. V gene TRBV11-2 combines with J gene TRBJ2-1; 9 nucleotides agree with TRBD2. CDR3 length: 15 residues. Germline CDR1 SGHAT, CDR2 FQNNGV. J lost 1 base, V lost 4 bases, and 2 bases had no gene match. CDR3 nucleotide sequence: TGTGCCAGCAGCTCGGGACTAGCTTCCTACAATGAGCAGTTCTTC. This translates into CASSSGLASYNEQFF.

The chain employs TRBV11-2 and TRBJ2-7, with unresolved D. The CDR3 is 13 amino acids. V lost 4 bases, J lost 3 bases, and 10 bases lay in between. CDR1 is SGHAT and CDR2 is FQNNGV in the germline V gene. The CDR3 sequence: CASSSLKNYEQYV. The CDR3 nucleotides are TGTGCCAGCAGCTCACTTAAAAACTACGAGCAGTACGTC.

The chain is built from TRBV6-5 and TRBJ2-1; D is perhaps TRBD2 (6 bases). V was shortened by 6 bases and J by 9 bases, with 15 bases between the two germline ends. The CDR3 is made up of 13 amino acids. Germline CDR1 and CDR2: MNHEY and SVGAGI. The CDR3 nucleotides are TGTGCCAGCAGCTCCCTCCGGGGGAGTGAGCAGTTCTTC. It specifies CASSSLRGSEQFF.

This chain joins TRBV5-1 and TRBJ2-5; 11 bases line up with TRBD2. Germline lookup yields CDR1 SGHRS and CDR2 YFSETQ. The junction had 11 bases not matched to a gene; V was cut back by 0 bases and J by 1 base. This CDR3 is 19 amino acids long. CDR3 in amino acids: CASSLVPRGSGGAQETQYF. CDR3 in DNA: TGCGCCAGCAGCTTGGTCCCAAGAGGTAGCGGGGGGGCCCAAGAGACCCAGTACTTC.

V and J are TRBV5-6 and TRBJ1-1, with a weak D call TRBD1 (6 bases). V lost 3 bases and J 1 base, leaving 13 bases between the germline ends. Germline V gene lookup returns CDR1 SGHDT and CDR2 YYEEEE. CDR3 length: 15 residues. The CDR3, as DNA: TGTGCCAGCAGCTGGGTAGGCAGGGGGAACACTGAAGCTTTCTTT. It yields the protein CASSWVGRGNTEAFF.

This clone has at least ten counts. The chain uses TRBV6-5 and TRBJ1-5; D remains unclear. The CDR3 runs to 16 residues. V lost 2 bases and J lost 0, with 11 bases in between. In germline, CDR1 is MNHEY, CDR2 SVGAGI. The CDR3 loop is CASSYTGLYSNQPQHF. The DNA of the CDR3 is TGTGCCAGCAGTTACACCGGACTGTATAGCAATCAGCCCCAGCATTTT.

The table lists this clone with a count of one. The chain uses TRBV19 and TRBJ2-6; TRBD1 matches at 10 bases. Germline V gives CDR1 LNHDA, CDR2 SQIVND (reference sequence). The length of the CDR3 is 16 residues. Losses at the gene ends were 8 bases for V and 0 bases for J; bases not matched to a gene: 4. The CDR3 nucleotides read TGTGCCAGTCGACAGGGGGCGACCTCTGGGGCCAACGTCCTGACTTTC. Amino acids: CASRQGATSGANVLTF.

The chain recombines TRBV7-9 with TRBJ1-2, with D possibly being TRBD1 (6 bases). Germline lookup yields CDR1 SEHNR and CDR2 FQNEAQ (reference sequence). CDR3 size: 15 residues. Trimming pared 2 bases from V and 1 base from J, leaving 11 bases between. CDR3 loop: CASSLSGANNYGYTF. The CDR3, as DNA: TGTGCCAGCAGCTTATCAGGGGCGAATAACTATGGCTACACCTTC.

The chain combines TRBV5-4 with TRBJ1-2; D remains unclear. This CDR3 has 16 amino acids. Trimming left V 1 base short and J 1 base short, with 14 bases between. From germline, CDR1 is SGHNT and CDR2 YYREEE (reference sequence). This chain's CDR3 is CASSLRGGPYNYGYTF. CDR3 DNA: TGTGCCAGCAGCTTGCGTGGAGGGCCCTATAACTATGGCTACACCTTC.